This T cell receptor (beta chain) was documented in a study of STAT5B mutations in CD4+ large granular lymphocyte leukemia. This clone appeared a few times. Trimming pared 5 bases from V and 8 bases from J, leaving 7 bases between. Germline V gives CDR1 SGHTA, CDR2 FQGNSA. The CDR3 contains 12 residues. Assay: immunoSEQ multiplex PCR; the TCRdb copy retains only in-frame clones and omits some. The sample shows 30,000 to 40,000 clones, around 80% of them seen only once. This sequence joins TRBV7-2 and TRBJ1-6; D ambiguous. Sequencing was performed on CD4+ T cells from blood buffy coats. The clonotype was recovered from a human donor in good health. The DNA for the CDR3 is TGTGCCAGCAGCCTCTGGGATTCACCCCTCCACTTT. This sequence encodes CASSLWDSPLHF.